One sample yielded the 30 T cell receptor beta chains listed below, sequenced in a study of T cell repertoires in cytomegalovirus infection. Which antigens these TCRs recognize remains unknown. TCRdb called the reads again in MiXCR, with one record for every CDR3 protein. The sample lists around 500,000 distinct CDR3 sequences, about 42% occurring once. The specimen was cultured PBMCs, collected from culture after CMV antigen stimulation. These receptors were taken from a human donor in good health (CMV status not recorded). Some clones in this sample may be carry-over from other donors' samples.

V usage is TRBV5-4 and J usage is TRBJ1-1; the D gene is possibly TRBD1 (5 bases). Germline lookup yields CDR1 SGHNT and CDR2 YYREEE (reference sequence). This CDR3 is 14 amino acids long. V was trimmed by 4 bases and J by 4 bases, leaving 14 bases between them. This CDR3 reads CASSAPGRITEAFF. The CDR3 region has the DNA TGTGCCAGCAGCGCCCCGGGGCGAATCACTGAAGCTTTCTTT.

This clonotype was observed a few times. The rearrangement links TRBV7-8 to TRBJ1-4; perhaps TRBD1 as D (6 bases). The germline gives CDR1 SGHVS, CDR2 FQNEAQ. Between the trimmed V and J ends, which lost 3 bases and 11 bases, there was a span of 16 bases. CDR3 size: 14 residues. The CDR3 sequence: CASSFRLQGWKLFF. The CDR3 DNA follows: TGTGCCAGCAGCTTTCGATTACAGGGTTGGAAACTGTTTTTT. The variable domain in full, completed from reference TRBV7-8 and TRBJ1-4, reads GAGVSQSPRYKVAKRGQDVALRCDPISGHVSLFWYQQALGQGPEFLTYFQNEAQLDKSGLPSDRFFAERPEGSVSTLKIQRTQQEDSAVYLCASSFRLQGWKLFFGSGTQLSVL.

The chain employs TRBV6-1 and TRBJ1-2; D gene uncertain. Trimming cost V 0 bases and J 7 bases, with 9 bases left between them. There are 13 residues in the CDR3. Germline CDR1 MNHNS, CDR2 SASEGT. The CDR3 is CASSEAAGLGYTF. As DNA, the CDR3 is TGTGCCAGCAGTGAAGCGGCCGGTCTTGGCTACACCTTC.

The chain recombines TRBV24-1 with TRBJ2-2; 13 nucleotides match TRBD2. V shed 7 bases, J shed 6 bases, and the junction held 4 bases outside the gene matches. This CDR3 is 15 amino acids long. Germline-derived CDR1 and CDR2 are KGHDR and SFDVKD. The CDR3 bases are TGTGCCACCAGCAAGGGACTAGCGGGATCCGGGGAGCTGTTTTTT. Amino acids: CATSKGLAGSGELFF.

Comment on this clonotype: A junction boundary mismatches the germline segment, possibly from a read error. V usage is TRBV6-5 and J usage is TRBJ2-1, with D hard to call. The CDR3 totals 13 residues. The V gene's germline CDR1 is MNHEY and CDR2 SVGAGI. The CDR3 spells CASGGSSYNEKFF. As DNA, the CDR3 is TGTGCCAGCGGCGGCAGCTCCTACAATGAGAAGTTCTTC.

The chain is built from TRBV7-2 and TRBJ2-5; 7 nucleotides match TRBD1. The germline V gene has CDR1 SGHTA and CDR2 FQGNSA. Trimming at V came to 5 bases and at J to 2 bases, leaving 5 bases not matched to a gene. The CDR3 runs 14 residues. Here the CDR3 reads CASSPWTGQETQYF. CDR3 nucleotide sequence: TGTGCCAGCAGCCCCTGGACAGGTCAAGAGACCCAGTACTTC. The variable domain in full, completed from reference TRBV7-2 and TRBJ2-5, reads GAGVSQSPSNKVTEKGKDVELRCDPISGHTALYWYRQSLGQGLEFLIYFQGNSAPDKSGLPSDRFSAERTGGSVSTLTIQRTQQEDSAVYLCASSPWTGQETQYFGPGTRLLVL.

This clonotype was picked up a small number of times. DNA for the CDR3: TGTGCCAGCAGTTACTCAGGGGGCCTCTATGGCTACACCTTC. Amino acids: CASSYSGGLYGYTF. The rearrangement joins TRBV6-5 to TRBJ1-2; the match to TRBD1 covers 7 bases. There are 14 residues in the CDR3. CDR1 and CDR2 (germline): MNHEY, SVGAGI. The V and J ends lost 0 bases and 4 bases, in that order; junction bases with no gene match: 2.

This clonotype was seen a few times. The genes are TRBV12-3 or TRBV12-4 and TRBJ2-4; D ambiguous. Trimming removed 1 base at V and 2 bases at J, with 6 bases between. The CDR3 has 14 amino acids. CDR3 in DNA: TGTGCCAGCAGTTTAGGGACCACCAAAAACATTCAGTACTTC. This encodes CASSLGTTKNIQYF.

This sequence joins TRBV12-3 or TRBV12-4 and TRBJ2-3; D call uncertain. V shed 5 bases and J shed 0 bases, with 15 bases lying between them. The CDR3 covers 16 residues. CDR3 coding DNA: TGTGCCAGCAGTCCCCGCTTGTGGGGTAGCACAGATACGCAGTATTTT. Translation gives CASSPRLWGSTDTQYF.

The V and J genes are TRBV18 and TRBJ1-2, with TRBD1 identical over 11 bases. The CDR3 runs to 19 residues. V lost 3 bases and J lost 2; bases outside the gene matches: 14. Germline lookup yields CDR1 KGHSH and CDR2 LQKENI. CDR3 residues: CASSPNSPGQGGRNYGYTF. The CDR3 nucleotides read TGTGCCAGCTCACCGAACTCACCGGGACAGGGGGGAAGAAACTATGGCTACACCTTC.

The chain has TRBV19 and TRBJ2-2; 11 bases are a match to TRBD2. The CDR3 is 17 residues long. After removal of 4 bases from V and 5 bases from J, the junction contained 9 bases not matched to a gene. Looked up from germline, CDR1 is LNHDA and CDR2 is SQIVND (reference sequence). The CDR3 reads CASSTPLAGGGTGELFF. CDR3 DNA sequence: TGTGCCAGTAGTACCCCCTTAGCGGGGGGGGGGACCGGGGAGCTGTTTTTT.

This clonotype has more than one count but fewer than ten. The chain combines TRBV7-8 with TRBJ2-3; 11 bases line up with TRBD1. V shed 1 base and J 4 bases; nucleotides not matched to a gene: 1. CDR3 length: 15 amino acids. Per germline, CDR1 SGHVS and CDR2 FQNEAQ. The CDR3 reads CASSLEGQGADTQYF. CDR3 nucleotide sequence: TGTGCCAGCAGCTTAGAGGGACAGGGGGCAGATACGCAGTATTTT.

This clonotype occurred once. The chain links TRBV12-3 or TRBV12-4 to TRBJ2-1; 12 bases fit TRBD1. V was clipped by 4 bases and J by 7 bases; unmatched bases: 8. This CDR3 contains 16 residues. This CDR3 reads CASSSLPGQGANEQFF. DNA for the CDR3: TGTGCCAGCAGTTCATTACCGGGACAGGGGGCAAATGAGCAGTTCTTC.

This sequence joins TRBV12-3 or TRBV12-4 and TRBJ1-3; D uncertain. This CDR3 comprises 15 residues. The V end was cut by 3 bases, the J end by 2 bases, with 11 bases between. This CDR3 is CASSFSVEPGNTIYF. The CDR3, as DNA: TGTGCCAGCAGTTTTAGCGTGGAACCTGGAAACACCATATATTTT.

This clonotype was found a few times. The chain links TRBV7-2 to TRBJ2-5, with 7 positions matching TRBD2. V lost 5 bases to trimming and J lost 5 bases; unmatched junction nucleotides: 5. Germline CDR1 reads SGHTA; CDR2 reads FQGNSA. CDR3 size: 13 residues. CDR3 nucleotides: TGTGCCAGCAGCCAAAGGGAGGGGGAGACCCAGTACTTC. It is translated as CASSQREGETQYF. The full variable domain, in which reference TRBV7-2 and TRBJ2-5 provide the parts outside the CDR3, is GAGVSQSPSNKVTEKGKDVELRCDPISGHTALYWYRQSLGQGLEFLIYFQGNSAPDKSGLPSDRFSAERTGGSVSTLTIQRTQQEDSAVYLCASSQREGETQYFGPGTRLLVL.

There are many counts of this clonotype. This sequence joins TRBV7-2 and TRBJ1-1; tentatively, D is TRBD1 (5 bases). Trimming removed 3 bases from V and 5 bases from J, with 16 bases in between. The CDR3 runs to 15 residues. Per the germline V gene, CDR1 is SGHTA and CDR2 is FQGNSA. The CDR3 DNA reads as TGTGCCAGCAGCTTTAAGCCAGGGAGCGAAACTGAAGCTTTCTTT. Translation: CASSFKPGSETEAFF.

The chain links TRBV7-6 to TRBJ1-2; 9 positions match TRBD1. The germline V gene has CDR1 SGHVS and CDR2 FNYEAQ. J was trimmed by 5 bases and V by 2 bases; bases with no gene match: 6. The CDR3 spans 15 residues. Written as DNA, the CDR3 is TGTGCCAGCAGCTTACCGGGTGGACAGGGGTATGGCTACACCTTC. This encodes CASSLPGGQGYGYTF.

The table lists this clonotype with a few counts. The genes are TRBV7-2 and TRBJ2-3; D is unresolved. Per germline, CDR1 SGHTA and CDR2 FQGNSA. The CDR3 consists of 14 residues. Trimming shortened V by 3 bases and J by 8 bases, and 15 bases separated the two germline ends. CDR3 DNA sequence: TGTGCCAGCAGCTTTCCGCACCAGCGCGGTACGCAGTATTTT. Residues: CASSFPHQRGTQYF.

This chain links TRBV7-9 with TRBJ2-1, with 12 bases identical to TRBD2. This CDR3 is built from 15 residues. The V gene end was trimmed by 2 bases and the J gene end by 9 bases; junction bases not matched to a gene: 5. CDR1 SEHNR and CDR2 FQNEAQ come from the germline V gene (reference sequence). CDR3 nucleotides: TGTGCCAGCAGCTTACTAGCGGGAGGGCTTGGTGAGCAGTTCTTC. Amino acid sequence: CASSLLAGGLGEQFF.

The V gene is TRBV19, the J gene TRBJ2-7; unclear D gene. V gave up 8 bases and J gave up 1 base, with 9 bases separating them. Germline CDR1 LNHDA, CDR2 SQIVND (reference sequence). The CDR3 runs 12 residues. The CDR3 DNA reads as TGTGCCAGTCGAAGAAATTCCTACGAGCAGTACTTC. As protein: CASRRNSYEQYF. Looking up the rest from reference TRBV19 and TRBJ2-7 gives the full variable domain: DGGITQSPKYLFRKEGQNVTLSCEQNLNHDAMYWYRQDPGQGLRLIYYSQIVNDFQKGDIAEGYSVSREKKESFPLTVTSAQKNPTAFYLCASRRNSYEQYFGPGTRLTVT.

The V call is TRBV6-1, the J call TRBJ2-2; D might be TRBD1 (7 bases). This CDR3 is 16 amino acids long. Germline V gene sequence: CDR1 MNHNS, CDR2 SASEGT. The V end lost 8 bases, the J end lost 6 bases, and 22 bases lay between the germline ends. The CDR3 is CASGLQGGLVAGELFF. CDR3 bases: TGTGCCAGCGGACTCCAGGGGGGACTGGTCGCCGGGGAGCTGTTTTTT.

The chain is built from TRBV19 and TRBJ2-3, with a possible D match to TRBD1 (5 bases). V was trimmed by 6 bases and J by 8 bases, leaving 12 bases between them. Germline-derived CDR1 and CDR2 are LNHDA and SQIVND (reference sequence). CDR3 length: 12 amino acids. CDR3 loop: CASSNRGPTQYF. The CDR3 DNA follows: TGTGCCAGTAGCAATAGGGGCCCTACGCAGTATTTT. The full variable domain, rest sourced from reference TRBV19 and TRBJ2-3, is DGGITQSPKYLFRKEGQNVTLSCEQNLNHDAMYWYRQDPGQGLRLIYYSQIVNDFQKGDIAEGYSVSREKKESFPLTVTSAQKNPTAFYLCASSNRGPTQYFGPGTRLTVL.

This clonotype was observed a few times. The chain uses TRBV27 and TRBJ1-2; TRBD1 matches at 7 bases. Unmatched junction bases numbered 13, after V lost 0 bases and J lost 6 bases. This CDR3 has 17 residues. The germline gives CDR1 MNHEY, CDR2 SMNVEV (reference sequence). CDR3 coding DNA: TGTGCCAGCAGTTTATCGAGTGAAGGCAGGGGGGAGGATGGCTACACCTTC. Its protein is CASSLSSEGRGEDGYTF.

For the CDR3, the DNA is TGCAGTGCTAGAGTGGGTAATCCCACAGATACGCAGTATTTT. Protein product: CSARVGNPTDTQYF. This chain connects TRBV20-1 to TRBJ2-3; D is unclear. CDR1 is DFQATT, CDR2 SNEGSKA, per germline (reference sequence). Trimming removed 1 base at V and 2 bases at J, with 10 bases between. This CDR3 contains 14 residues.

This clonotype was seen a few times. The rearrangement joins TRBV7-2 to TRBJ2-7; D gene unclear. Trimming removed 4 bases from V and 4 bases from J, with 17 bases in between. The CDR3 consists of 15 residues. The germline CDR1 and CDR2 sequences are SGHTA and FQGNSA. The DNA for the CDR3 is TGTGCCAGCAGCTCCTCGGGCGGAACAGTGTACGAGCAGTACTTC. Translating it yields CASSSSGGTVYEQYF.

This clonotype has at least ten counts. The rearrangement joins TRBV7-8 to TRBJ2-7; TRBD2 matches 13 bases. V dropped 3 bases and J dropped 0; count of bases not matched to a gene: 2. CDR1 SGHVS and CDR2 FQNEAQ come from the germline V gene. The CDR3 length is 16 residues. This CDR3 is CASSLGLAGSSYEQYF. DNA of the CDR3: TGTGCCAGCAGCTTGGGACTAGCGGGGAGCTCCTACGAGCAGTACTTC. The complete variable domain, with remaining parts taken from reference TRBV7-8 and TRBJ2-7, reads GAGVSQSPRYKVAKRGQDVALRCDPISGHVSLFWYQQALGQGPEFLTYFQNEAQLDKSGLPSDRFFAERPEGSVSTLKIQRTQQEDSAVYLCASSLGLAGSSYEQYFGPGTRLTVT.

This chain links TRBV4-2 with TRBJ2-5; D unresolved. This CDR3 comprises 15 residues. V dropped 4 bases and J dropped 4 bases, with 16 bases sitting between them. CDR1 and CDR2 from the germline V gene are LGHNA and YNFKEQ. As DNA, the CDR3 is TGTGCCAGCAGCCGTCCTGGAGTGGTTGGAGAGACCCAGTACTTC. It yields the protein CASSRPGVVGETQYF.

This clonotype was found a few times. This chain's CDR3 is CASSLQGEGTPLHF. The DNA for the CDR3 is TGTGCCAGCAGCTTACAGGGAGAAGGAACGCCCCTCCACTTT. V is TRBV7-2 and J is TRBJ1-6; TRBD1 might be the D (5 bases). The CDR3 loop spans 14 amino acids. V gave up 2 bases and J gave up 13 bases, with 15 bases separating them. Germline V gives CDR1 SGHTA, CDR2 FQGNSA.

The rearrangement uses TRBV19 and TRBJ2-3; perhaps D is TRBD1 or TRBD2 (5 bases each). With 7 bases removed from V and 5 bases from J, the gap between germline ends came to 19 bases. From germline, CDR1 is LNHDA and CDR2 SQIVND (reference sequence). The CDR3 consists of 15 residues. CDR3 amino acids: CASTPGTAWGDTQYF. The CDR3 nucleotides read TGTGCCAGTACCCCAGGGACCGCTTGGGGAGATACGCAGTATTTT.

Many counts were recorded for this clonotype. The V and J genes are TRBV27 and TRBJ2-2; D possibly corresponds to TRBD2 (6 bases). This CDR3 spans 14 amino acids. Deletions cut 7 bases from V and 4 bases from J, with 13 bases between. Germline V gene data show CDR1 as MNHEY and CDR2 as SMNVEV (reference sequence). The CDR3: CASTQWGVTGELFF. Here the CDR3 DNA reads TGTGCCAGCACCCAATGGGGGGTCACCGGGGAGCTGTTTTTT.